The rows below give T cell receptor beta chains drawn from one sample of a study of identical twins. From the 5' RACE reads, TCRdb called clonotypes with MiXCR, one entry per CDR3 protein. The sample shows 600,000 to 700,000 distinct CDR3 sequences, about 20% of them seen only once. These data also featured in a second study, about T cells expressing NK-cell markers.

Sequenced: PBMCs. These receptors were obtained from a woman in her late teens or twenties in good health. CDR3s include the opening cysteine and the closing phenylalanine or tryptophan. The D gene is left open where the match is weak. Clone size appears in some rows only: once, few, many, or a class for an expanded clone.

CDR3 protein: CSAGPAGQRYNEQFF; CDR3 DNA: TGCAGTGCTGGCCCCGCGGGACAGAGATACAATGAGCAGTTCTTC; J gene: TRBJ2-1; V gene: TRBV20-1; D gene: -; clone size: -
CDR3 protein: CASSLDGGLTYEQYF; CDR3 DNA: TGTGCCAGCAGCTTAGACGGGGGGCTCACCTACGAGCAGTACTTC; J gene: TRBJ2-7; V gene: TRBV7-2; D gene: -; clone size: -
CDR3 protein: CASSPEAGVREQFF; CDR3 DNA: TGCGCCAGCAGCCCGGAGGCGGGAGTACGGGAGCAGTTCTTC; J gene: TRBJ2-1; V gene: TRBV5-1; D gene: TRBD2; clone size: -
CDR3 protein: CASSQETSGRSNEQYF; CDR3 DNA: TGTGCCAGCAGCCAAGAGACTAGCGGGAGGAGTAACGAGCAGTACTTC; J gene: TRBJ2-7; V gene: TRBV4-2; D gene: TRBD2; clone size: few
CDR3 protein: CASSSWQDSYEQYF; CDR3 DNA: TGCGCCAGCAGCTCTTGGCAGGACTCTTACGAGCAGTACTTC; J gene: TRBJ2-7; V gene: TRBV4-3; D gene: -; clone size: few
CDR3 protein: CAISDSQFNQPQHF; CDR3 DNA: TGTGCCATCAGTGATTCGCAGTTCAATCAGCCCCAGCATTTT; J gene: TRBJ1-5; V gene: TRBV10-3; D gene: -; clone size: few
CDR3 protein: CASLAAYEQYF; CDR3 DNA: TGTGCCAGCCTAGCGGCCTACGAGCAGTACTTC; J gene: TRBJ2-7; V gene: TRBV11-2; D gene: TRBD2; clone size: -
CDR3 protein: CASSDLTGGSYEQYF; CDR3 DNA: TGTGCCAGCAGTGATTTGACAGGGGGATCCTACGAGCAGTACTTC; J gene: TRBJ2-7; V gene: TRBV2; D gene: TRBD1; clone size: few
CDR3 protein: CASSLGTTEAFF; CDR3 DNA: TGCGCCAGCAGCTTGGGTACAACCGAAGCTTTCTTT; J gene: TRBJ1-1; V gene: TRBV5-1; D gene: -; clone size: few
CDR3 protein: CASSASLPYNSPLHF; CDR3 DNA: TGTGCCAGCAGTGCATCGCTCCCCTATAATTCACCCCTCCACTTT; J gene: TRBJ1-6; V gene: TRBV6-1; D gene: -; clone size: -
CDR3 protein: CASSLPVANTEAFF; CDR3 DNA: TGTGCCAGCAGCCTTCCCGTGGCGAACACTGAAGCTTTCTTT; J gene: TRBJ1-1; V gene: TRBV12-3/TRBV12-4; D gene: -; clone size: -
CDR3 protein: CSARSPLTDTQYF; CDR3 DNA: TGCAGTGCTAGATCGCCTCTCACAGATACGCAGTATTTT; J gene: TRBJ2-3; V gene: TRBV20-1; D gene: -; clone size: -
CDR3 protein: CASSYQTVAKNIQYF; CDR3 DNA: TGTGCCAGCAGCTACCAGACCGTAGCCAAAAACATTCAGTACTTC; J gene: TRBJ2-4; V gene: TRBV7-2; D gene: -; clone size: -
CDR3 protein: CSAREDRIYGYTF; CDR3 DNA: TGCAGTGCTAGAGAGGACAGAATCTATGGCTACACCTTC; J gene: TRBJ1-2; V gene: TRBV20-1; D gene: -; clone size: many
CDR3 protein: CASSFSQGRGDTQYF; CDR3 DNA: TGTGCCAGCAGTTTCAGTCAGGGTCGGGGAGATACGCAGTATTTT; J gene: TRBJ2-3; V gene: TRBV12-3/TRBV12-4; D gene: -; clone size: few
CDR3 protein: CSARSGRAAGELFF; CDR3 DNA: TGCAGTGCTAGAAGCGGGAGGGCCGCCGGGGAGCTGTTTTTT; J gene: TRBJ2-2; V gene: TRBV20-1; D gene: TRBD2; clone size: -
CDR3 protein: CASSFLREGNEQFF; CDR3 DNA: TGTGCCAGCAGTTTTTTGAGGGAGGGGAATGAGCAGTTCTTC; J gene: TRBJ2-1; V gene: TRBV12-3/TRBV12-4; D gene: TRBD2; clone size: few
CDR3 protein: CASSPDSPWDGYTF; CDR3 DNA: TGCGCCAGCAGCCCGGACTCTCCCTGGGATGGCTACACCTTC; J gene: TRBJ1-2; V gene: TRBV5-1; D gene: -; clone size: -
CDR3 protein: CAFSFWGSGGKPHTDTQYF; CDR3 DNA: TGTGCCTTCAGTTTTTGGGGTAGCGGGGGGAAACCACACACAGATACGCAGTATTTT; J gene: TRBJ2-3; V gene: TRBV2; D gene: TRBD2; clone size: -
CDR3 protein: CASSLHGTLNTGELFF; CDR3 DNA: TGTGCCAGCAGCTTACATGGGACTCTTAACACCGGGGAGCTGTTTTTT; J gene: TRBJ2-2; V gene: TRBV7-9; D gene: -; clone size: few
CDR3 protein: CASRPDRRRGEAFF; CDR3 DNA: TGTGCCAGCAGGCCCGACAGGAGGCGAGGTGAAGCTTTCTTT; J gene: TRBJ1-1; V gene: TRBV6-1; D gene: -; clone size: few
CDR3 protein: CASSLKLANTGELFF; CDR3 DNA: TGCGCCAGCAGCTTGAAGCTGGCGAACACCGGGGAGCTGTTTTTT; J gene: TRBJ2-2; V gene: TRBV5-1; D gene: -; clone size: -
CDR3 protein: CAISVTGQNSPLHF; CDR3 DNA: TGTGCCATCAGTGTCACAGGACAGAATTCACCCCTCCACTTT; J gene: TRBJ1-6; V gene: TRBV10-3; D gene: -; clone size: many
CDR3 protein: CASSPTRRVYEQYF; CDR3 DNA: TGTGCCAGCAGCCCCACCCGACGGGTCTACGAGCAGTACTTC; J gene: TRBJ2-7; V gene: TRBV7-2; D gene: -; clone size: few
CDR3 protein: CASSQDLGGADEAFF; CDR3 DNA: TGCGCCAGCAGCCAAGATCTCGGGGGGGCAGATGAAGCTTTCTTT; J gene: TRBJ1-1; V gene: TRBV4-3; D gene: -; clone size: -
CDR3 protein: CASSQTGPETQYF; CDR3 DNA: TGTGCCAGCAGCCAGACCGGGCCAGAGACCCAGTACTTC; J gene: TRBJ2-5; V gene: TRBV4-2; D gene: -; clone size: -
CDR3 protein: CASSQSGIRTGELFF; CDR3 DNA: TGTGCCAGCAGCCAGAGCGGGATTAGGACCGGGGAGCTGTTTTTT; J gene: TRBJ2-2; V gene: TRBV3-1; D gene: TRBD2; clone size: -
CDR3 protein: CASSQPSTGRVEQYF; CDR3 DNA: TGTGCCAGCAGTCAACCGTCTACAGGTAGGGTCGAGCAGTACTTC; J gene: TRBJ2-7; V gene: TRBV3-1; D gene: -; clone size: few
CDR3 protein: CASSSGVRDRDSYEQYF; CDR3 DNA: TGTGCCAGCAGCTCGGGGGTCCGGGACAGGGACTCCTACGAGCAGTACTTC; J gene: TRBJ2-7; V gene: TRBV5-5; D gene: TRBD1; clone size: few
CDR3 protein: CASTGGGIQYF; CDR3 DNA: TGTGCCAGCACCGGGGGAGGCATTCAGTACTTC; J gene: TRBJ2-4; V gene: TRBV7-9; D gene: -; clone size: many
CDR3 protein: CASSSAGGANQPQHF; CDR3 DNA: TGTGCCAGCAGCTCCGCCGGGGGCGCGAATCAGCCCCAGCATTTT; J gene: TRBJ1-5; V gene: TRBV5-5; D gene: -; clone size: few
CDR3 protein: CASSFTRSSAEAFF; CDR3 DNA: TGTGCCAGCAGCTTCACAAGGAGCTCCGCTGAAGCTTTCTTT; J gene: TRBJ1-1; V gene: TRBV5-5; D gene: -; clone size: -
CDR3 protein: CASSTSPGGDTGELFF; CDR3 DNA: TGTGCCAGCAGCACCTCCCCGGGGGGTGACACCGGGGAGCTGTTTTTT; J gene: TRBJ2-2; V gene: TRBV5-5; D gene: TRBD2; clone size: few
CDR3 protein: CAGGSNQPQHF; CDR3 DNA: TGTGCTGGAGGTAGCAATCAGCCCCAGCATTTT; J gene: TRBJ1-5; V gene: TRBV12-3/TRBV12-4; D gene: -; clone size: -
CDR3 protein: CASSQEPPAGVPGELFF; CDR3 DNA: TGCGCCAGCAGCCAAGAACCTCCCGCGGGAGTCCCCGGGGAGCTGTTTTTT; J gene: TRBJ2-2; V gene: TRBV4-3; D gene: TRBD2; clone size: -
CDR3 protein: CSAGGIGQPQHF; CDR3 DNA: TGCAGCGCTGGGGGCATAGGTCAGCCCCAGCATTTT; J gene: TRBJ1-5; V gene: TRBV29-1; D gene: -; clone size: many
CDR3 protein: CASSYREDTQYF; CDR3 DNA: TGTGCCAGCAGTTACAGGGAAGATACGCAGTATTTT; J gene: TRBJ2-3; V gene: TRBV6-2/TRBV6-3; D gene: -; clone size: -
CDR3 protein: CATKGGRMNTEAFF; CDR3 DNA: TGTGCCACAAAGGGTGGACGGATGAACACTGAAGCTTTCTTT; J gene: TRBJ1-1; V gene: TRBV10-3; D gene: -; clone size: -
CDR3 protein: CASSLGPGQGASGEKLFF; CDR3 DNA: TGCGCCAGCAGCTTGGGGCCGGGACAGGGGGCTTCGGGGGAAAAACTGTTTTTT; J gene: TRBJ1-4; V gene: TRBV5-1; D gene: TRBD1; clone size: -
CDR3 protein: CASSPDGNEQYF; CDR3 DNA: TGTGCCAGCTCTCCTGACGGGAACGAGCAGTACTTC; J gene: TRBJ2-7; V gene: TRBV18; D gene: -; clone size: -
CDR3 protein: CSAQTGTSISYEQYF; CDR3 DNA: TGCAGTGCCCAGACCGGGACTAGTATTTCCTACGAGCAGTACTTC; J gene: TRBJ2-7; V gene: TRBV20-1; D gene: TRBD2; clone size: many
CDR3 protein: CASSYRLAGIDEQYF; CDR3 DNA: TGTGCCAGCAGTTACCGACTAGCGGGAATAGACGAGCAGTACTTC; J gene: TRBJ2-7; V gene: TRBV6-2/TRBV6-3; D gene: TRBD2; clone size: few
CDR3 protein: CASRRQLAGAETQYF; CDR3 DNA: TGTGCCAGCAGAAGGCAACTAGCGGGAGCTGAGACCCAGTACTTC; J gene: TRBJ2-5; V gene: TRBV6-2/TRBV6-3; D gene: TRBD2; clone size: -
CDR3 protein: CASSFGTSGPEQFF; CDR3 DNA: TGTGCCAGCAGCTTCGGGACTAGCGGACCTGAGCAGTTCTTC; J gene: TRBJ2-1; V gene: TRBV7-2; D gene: TRBD2; clone size: -
CDR3 protein: CASSRDADWPTQYF; CDR3 DNA: TGTGCCAGCAGCCGGGACGCAGATTGGCCTACGCAGTATTTT; J gene: TRBJ2-3; V gene: TRBV12-3/TRBV12-4; D gene: -; clone size: -
CDR3 protein: CASRAQGRTEAFF; CDR3 DNA: TGTGCCAGCAGAGCCCAGGGACGAACTGAAGCTTTCTTT; J gene: TRBJ1-1; V gene: TRBV7-2; D gene: -; clone size: few
CDR3 protein: CASSAALTSYNEQFF; CDR3 DNA: TGTGCCAGCAGCGCCGCTCTAACCTCCTACAATGAGCAGTTCTTC; J gene: TRBJ2-1; V gene: TRBV9; D gene: -; clone size: -
CDR3 protein: CASSETGLNSYEQYF; CDR3 DNA: TGTGCCAGCAGTGAGACAGGCCTAAACTCCTACGAGCAGTACTTC; J gene: TRBJ2-7; V gene: TRBV12-3/TRBV12-4; D gene: -; clone size: few
CDR3 protein: CSAHTTGDEAFF; CDR3 DNA: TGCAGTGCGCACACGACAGGGGATGAAGCTTTCTTT; J gene: TRBJ1-1; V gene: TRBV20-1; D gene: TRBD1; clone size: few
CDR3 protein: CASSPPVAPSYNEQFF; CDR3 DNA: TGTGCCAGTAGTCCCCCCGTGGCGCCTTCCTACAATGAGCAGTTCTTC; J gene: TRBJ2-1; V gene: TRBV19; D gene: -; clone size: few
CDR3 protein: CSGGMGGLGEQYF; CDR3 DNA: TGCAGCGGTGGAATGGGCGGCCTGGGGGAGCAGTACTTC; J gene: TRBJ2-7; V gene: TRBV29-1; D gene: -; clone size: many
CDR3 protein: CAISDGNQETQYF; CDR3 DNA: TGTGCCATCAGTGACGGTAACCAAGAGACCCAGTACTTC; J gene: TRBJ2-5; V gene: TRBV10-3; D gene: -; clone size: many
CDR3 protein: CASSQSHTFATEAFF; CDR3 DNA: TGTGCCAGCAGTCAATCCCACACGTTTGCGACTGAAGCTTTCTTT; J gene: TRBJ1-1; V gene: TRBV27; D gene: -; clone size: -
CDR3 protein: CASSTGTSGANEQFF; CDR3 DNA: TGTGCCAGCAGCACCGGGACTAGCGGGGCCAATGAGCAGTTCTTC; J gene: TRBJ2-1; V gene: TRBV27; D gene: TRBD2; clone size: few
CDR3 protein: CASSMGRTQETQYF; CDR3 DNA: TGTGCCAGTAGTATGGGCAGAACTCAAGAGACCCAGTACTTC; J gene: TRBJ2-5; V gene: TRBV19; D gene: -; clone size: -
CDR3 protein: CASSVVSGTVADTQYF; CDR3 DNA: TGTGCCAGCAGCGTAGTTAGCGGGACGGTGGCAGATACGCAGTATTTT; J gene: TRBJ2-3; V gene: TRBV9; D gene: TRBD2; clone size: few
CDR3 protein: CSAISGNNIQYF; CDR3 DNA: TGCAGTGCTATTAGCGGAAATAACATTCAGTACTTC; J gene: TRBJ2-4; V gene: TRBV20-1; D gene: -; clone size: many
CDR3 protein: CSAREGLAVKETQYF; CDR3 DNA: TGCAGTGCTAGAGAGGGACTAGCGGTTAAAGAGACCCAGTACTTC; J gene: TRBJ2-5; V gene: TRBV20-1; D gene: TRBD2; clone size: many